This T cell receptor beta chain was sequenced during a study of blood T cells in healthy people across ages. The use of a sample-barcoded 5' primer and a J-beta primer mix characterized a second PCR of about 7 to 12 cycles. Every cDNA molecule bore a tag from a template-switch adaptor containing 12 random nucleotides. Via MiXCR, TCRdb re-called the 5' RACE reads, giving one row per CDR3 protein. The sample has around 1,000,000 distinct CDR3 sequences; approximately 38% are singletons. This CDR3 has 15 amino acids. V was cut by 5 bases and J by 1 base, with 16 bases left in between. Germline CDR1 is SGHKS and CDR2 is YYEKEE (reference sequence).

Sample: blood. The chain joins TRBV5-5 to TRBJ2-7; D is perhaps TRBD1 (6 bases). This sequence originates from a man aged 18 to 29 in good health. The CDR3 coding sequence is TGTGCCAGCAGTACGGTTTGGGGGCCTTCCTACGAGCAGTACTTC. This encodes CASSTVWGPSYEQYF.